Following are 2 T cell receptor beta chains from one sample sequenced in a study of CD8+CD57+ T cells in acquired aplastic anemia. Only patients with CD8+CD57+ cell expansion on flow cytometry were chosen for sequencing. The study profiled TCR beta VDJ and CDR3 using genomic DNA as template. TCRdb used MiXCR to reprocess the reads, holding one entry per CDR3 protein. Of 260,000 or so distinct CDR3 sequences in the sample, around 82% were seen once. The specimen sequenced was sorted CD4+, CD8+, or CD8+CD57+ T cells (not recorded which) from PBMCs. The receptors here all came from a human donor with aplastic anemia.

The chain uses TRBV6-4 and TRBJ1-2, with 9 bases aligning to TRBD1. The germline V gene has CDR1 MRHNA and CDR2 SNTAGT. This CDR3 is built from 15 residues. V shed 6 bases, J shed 4 bases, and the junction held 9 bases outside the gene matches. CDR3 nucleotide sequence: TGTGCCAGCAGGACACCGGGACAGGGTGTCTATGGCTACACCTTC. As protein: CASRTPGQGVYGYTF.

This clonotype is medium-sized in the sample. The J gene is TRBJ2-3, the V gene TRBV7-6, with 8 bases that match TRBD2. Unmatched junction bases numbered 8, after V lost 3 bases and J lost 0 bases. Per germline, CDR1 SGHVS and CDR2 FNYEAQ. CDR3 length: 17 amino acids. CDR3 in amino acids: CASSLDASGSSTDTQYF. The CDR3 bases are TGTGCCAGCAGCTTGGACGCGAGCGGGAGCAGCACAGATACGCAGTATTTT.